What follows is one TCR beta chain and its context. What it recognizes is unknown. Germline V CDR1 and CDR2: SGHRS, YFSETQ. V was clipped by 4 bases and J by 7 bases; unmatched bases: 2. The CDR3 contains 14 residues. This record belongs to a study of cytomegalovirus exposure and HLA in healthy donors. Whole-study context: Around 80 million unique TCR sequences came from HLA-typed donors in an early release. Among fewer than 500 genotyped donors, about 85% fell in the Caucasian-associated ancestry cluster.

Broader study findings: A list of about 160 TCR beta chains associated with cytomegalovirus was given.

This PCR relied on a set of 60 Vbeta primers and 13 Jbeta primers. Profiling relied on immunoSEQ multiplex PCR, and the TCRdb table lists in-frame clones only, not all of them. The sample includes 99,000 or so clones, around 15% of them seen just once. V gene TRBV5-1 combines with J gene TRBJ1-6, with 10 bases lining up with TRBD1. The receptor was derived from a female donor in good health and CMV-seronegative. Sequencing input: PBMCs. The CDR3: CASSQGQGNSPLHF. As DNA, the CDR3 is TGCGCCAGCAGCCAGGGACAGGGGAATTCACCCCTCCACTTT.